The next 10 T cell receptor beta chains were all read from a single sample in a study of radiation and T cells in renal cell carcinoma. Assay: immunoSEQ multiplex PCR; the TCRdb copy retains only in-frame clones and omits some. Of 100,000 to 150,000 clones detected, around 81% appear once; the ten largest clones hold approximately 6.3%. Time point given: blood 2 weeks post-SBRT. Treatment here: 15 Gy SBRT to primary tumor, nephrectomy 4 weeks later. The source was blood, collected from a patient whose treatment included radiotherapy and nephrectomy. These receptors were collected from a man over 45 with renal cell carcinoma.

The gene calls are TRBV5-4 and TRBJ1-4; D remains unclear. The CDR3 runs to 16 residues. Per the germline V gene, CDR1 is SGHNT and CDR2 is YYREEE (reference sequence). V dropped 0 bases and J dropped 5 bases, with 14 bases sitting between them. CDR3 nucleotide sequence: TGTGCCAGCAGCTTGGCCTTGACCGGAGGAAATGAAAAACTGTTTTTT. As protein: CASSLALTGGNEKLFF.

The chain carries TRBV5-6 and TRBJ2-3, with a tentative D call TRBD1 (5 bases). V lost 3 bases, J lost 3 bases, and 17 bases lay in between. CDR1 and CDR2 (germline): SGHDT, YYEEEE. The CDR3 covers 16 residues. CDR3 coding DNA: TGTGCCAGCAGCTCCCCAGGGCACCGACGAACAGATACGCAGTATTTT. This gives the protein CASSSPGHRRTDTQYF.

This clone was recorded many times. CDR3 in amino acids: CSAGVTEKLFF. Here the CDR3 DNA reads TGCAGCGCGGGTGTTACTGAAAAACTGTTTTTT. The rearrangement links TRBV29-1 to TRBJ1-4, with D hard to call. Germline CDR1 is SQVTM and CDR2 is ANQGSEA. Trimming removed 7 bases from V and 7 bases from J, with 10 bases in between. This CDR3 region has 11 residues.

As for this clone: The same CDR3 arises from other DNA sequences in this sample as well. The rearrangement links TRBV2 to TRBJ2-1; unclear D gene. Germline values: CDR1 SNHLY, CDR2 FYNNEI. The CDR3 loop spans 11 amino acids. The V gene lost 6 bases and the J gene lost 4 bases, with 4 bases spanning the gap. In DNA form, the CDR3 reads TGTGCCAGCAGGGGATACAATGAGCAGTTCTTC. It codes for CASRGYNEQFF.

The rearrangement uses TRBV7-8 and TRBJ1-1; D may be TRBD1 (6 bases). CDR1 is SGHVS, CDR2 FQNEAQ, per germline. The length of the CDR3 is 16 residues. Trimming stripped 5 bases from V and 2 bases from J, with 18 bases between. The CDR3 DNA is TGTGCCAGCAGCCACCAGCTGGCAGGGGCCAACACTGAAGCTTTCTTT. Translating gives CASSHQLAGANTEAFF.

Only one count was recorded for this clone. The V and J genes are TRBV5-1 and TRBJ1-4, with unresolved D. V lost 0 bases and J 7 bases, leaving 13 bases between the germline ends. The CDR3 is made up of 15 amino acids. The germline V gene encodes CDR1 SGHRS and CDR2 YFSETQ. CDR3 in amino acids: CASSLVVGSSEKLFF. CDR3 sequence (DNA): TGCGCCAGCAGCTTGGTTGTCGGGTCCAGTGAAAAACTGTTTTTT.

This clone appeared a single time. The rearrangement uses TRBV10-3 and TRBJ1-1, with D perhaps matching TRBD1 (6 bases). Trimming removed 8 bases from V and 10 bases from J, with 14 bases in between. The CDR3 has 11 residues. Germline V lookup: CDR1 ENHRY, CDR2 SYGVKD. The DNA for the CDR3 is TGTGCCATCTCGGGGGCCACTCGAGCTTTCTTT. It specifies CAISGATRAFF.

The gene calls are TRBV4-1 and TRBJ2-7; 11 bases agree with TRBD2. V trimming: 1 base; J trimming: 3 bases; junction bases outside the gene matches: 2. The CDR3 covers 15 residues. Germline V gives CDR1 MGHRA, CDR2 YSYEKL. CDR3 nucleotides: TGCGCCAGCAGCCAAGGACTAGCGGGGAGCTACGAGCAGTACTTC. This gives the protein CASSQGLAGSYEQYF.

The chain carries TRBV6-6 and TRBJ1-1; D gene uncertain. CDR1 is MNHNY and CDR2 is SVGAGI in the germline V gene (reference sequence). This CDR3 has 13 residues. The V end was cut by 6 bases, the J end by 8 bases, with 16 bases between. CDR3 nucleotides: TGTGCCAGCAGCGACCTGGGGAGGGAGGAAGCTTTCTTT. Translated: CASSDLGREEAFF.

In its sample, this clone was seen once. J is TRBJ2-3 and V is TRBV29-1, with 16 bases lining up with TRBD2. The CDR3 loop spans 19 amino acids. Germline V lookup: CDR1 SQVTM, CDR2 ANQGSEA. The V gene end was trimmed by 4 bases and the J gene end by 1 base; junction bases not matched to a gene: 11. The CDR3 coding sequence is TGCAGCGTTGCAGGCTGGGGACTAGCGGGAGGGGAGGGCACAGATACGCAGTATTTT. This translates into CSVAGWGLAGGEGTDTQYF.